Below are 32 T cell receptor beta chains sequenced from a single sample in a study of cytomegalovirus exposure and HLA in healthy donors. Primers for the PCR totalled 60 Vbeta and 13 Jbeta. Sequenced by immunoSEQ multiplex PCR; TCRdb stores in-frame clones only, minus some. In the table there are about 94,000 clones, roughly 78% of which are singletons. Specimen: PBMCs. The receptors were gathered from a woman aged 60-70 years in good health and CMV-seronegative.

The chain has TRBV5-1 and TRBJ1-2; maybe TRBD1 (5 bases). Germline CDR1 SGHRS, CDR2 YFSETQ. The CDR3 is made up of 16 amino acids. Trimming took off 0 bases at V and 7 bases at J, with 19 bases between the two ends. The CDR3 sequence is CASSLGTGGLQGGYTF. DNA of the CDR3: TGCGCCAGCAGCTTGGGGACGGGGGGACTTCAGGGTGGCTACACCTTC.

V usage is TRBV10-2 and J usage is TRBJ2-7; TRBD2 might be the D (6 bases). The CDR3 covers 14 residues. Per the germline V gene, CDR1 is WSHSY and CDR2 is SAAADI. V shed 2 bases and J shed 3 bases, with 11 bases lying between them. CDR3 DNA sequence: TGCGCCAGCAGTGAGCCTCAGACTAGCTACGAGCAGTACTTC. It encodes CASSEPQTSYEQYF.

This clone was seen only a few times. The chain joins TRBV19 to TRBJ1-6, with TRBD1 matching 9 bases. J gave up 9 bases and V 5 bases, and 14 bases lay outside the gene matches. CDR3 length: 17 residues. Germline lookup yields CDR1 LNHDA and CDR2 SQIVND (reference sequence). Here the CDR3 reads CASSLDRGPKVGSPLHF. In DNA, the CDR3 is TGTGCCAGTAGTTTGGACAGGGGCCCTAAAGTGGGTTCACCCCTCCACTTT.

This clone appeared a single time. The rearrangement links TRBV29-1 to TRBJ1-2; no clear D gene. V was trimmed by 5 bases and J by 1 base, leaving 14 bases between them. This CDR3 is built from 14 residues. Germline CDR1 is SQVTM and CDR2 is ANQGSEA. The CDR3 nucleotides are TGCAGCGTTAGTCCCCTCTTACTTAACTATGGCTACACCTTC. This gives the protein CSVSPLLLNYGYTF.

This rearrangement joins TRBV7-8 to TRBJ2-7; 7 nucleotides align to TRBD2. Per the germline V gene, CDR1 is SGHVS and CDR2 is FQNEAQ. CDR3 length equals 14 residues. The V gene end was trimmed by 6 bases and the J gene end by 2 bases; junction bases not matched to a gene: 7. This CDR3 reads CASSQAGRAYEQYF. The DNA for the CDR3 is TGTGCCAGCAGTCAAGCGGGACGTGCCTACGAGCAGTACTTC.

The chain links TRBV11-3 to TRBJ2-1; D may be TRBD1 (6 bases). CDR1 is SGHNT and CDR2 is YENEEA in the germline V gene. The CDR3 extends over 12 amino acids. V lost 2 bases, J lost 10 bases, and 9 bases lay in between. CDR3 loop: CASSLRGSEQFF. DNA of the CDR3: TGTGCCAGCAGCTTAAGGGGGAGCGAGCAGTTCTTC.

This clone was counted only a few times. The genes are TRBV5-5 and TRBJ1-1; D is possibly TRBD1 (5 bases). The CDR3 extends over 15 amino acids. Germline lookup yields CDR1 SGHKS and CDR2 YYEKEE (reference sequence). Trimming removed 6 bases from V and 2 bases from J, with 17 bases in between. The CDR3 DNA is TGTGCCAGCACCCTGGATCCGACAGATAACACTGAAGCTTTCTTT. It yields the protein CASTLDPTDNTEAFF.

The CDR3 coding sequence is TGTGCCAGCAGCTTAGCGGCGGGTCACGGCTACACCTTC. Translating it yields CASSLAAGHGYTF. This chain links TRBV7-9 with TRBJ1-2; no definite D call. The length of the CDR3 is 13 residues. CDR1 is SEHNR and CDR2 is FQNEAQ in the germline V gene (reference sequence). V lost 0 bases, J lost 8 bases, and 10 bases lay in between.

J is TRBJ1-5 and V is TRBV2; no firm D call. CDR3 length: 15 amino acids. V was pared by 0 bases and J by 3 bases, with 9 bases between. Germline V gives CDR1 SNHLY, CDR2 FYNNEI. CDR3 amino acids: CASSEAPRFNQPQHF. As DNA, the CDR3 is TGTGCCAGCAGTGAAGCACCCAGATTCAATCAGCCCCAGCATTTT. Looking up the rest from reference TRBV2 and TRBJ1-5 gives the full variable domain: EPEVTQTPSHQVTQMGQEVILRCVPISNHLYFYWYRQILGQKVEFLVSFYNNEISEKSEIFDDQFSVERPDGSNFTLKIRSTKLEDSAMYFCASSEAPRFNQPQHFGDGTRLSIL.

The chain employs TRBV19 and TRBJ2-5; a weak D match, TRBD2 (6 bases). CDR3 length: 12 amino acids. V lost 6 bases and J 4 bases, leaving 9 bases between the germline ends. Germline loops: CDR1 LNHDA, CDR2 SQIVND (reference sequence). CDR3 bases: TGTGCCAGTAGCCAGGGAGGAGAGACCCAGTACTTC. It yields the protein CASSQGGETQYF.

CDR3 sequence: CASRGTGLTLNEKLFF. In DNA, the CDR3 is TGTGCCAGTAGGGGGACAGGATTGACACTCAATGAAAAACTGTTTTTT. The chain uses TRBV19 and TRBJ1-4; TRBD1 matches at 8 bases. From germline, CDR1 is LNHDA and CDR2 SQIVND (reference sequence). The ends lost 6 bases at V and 5 bases at J; junction bases unmatched: 11. The CDR3 runs to 16 residues.

This chain uses TRBV4-3 with TRBJ1-1; D is undetermined. Deletions cut 3 bases from V and 0 bases from J, with 8 bases between. Germline CDR1 LGHNA, CDR2 YSLEER. The CDR3 covers 14 residues. CDR3 DNA sequence: TGCGCCAGCAGCCACTCAGGCCTGAACACTGAAGCTTTCTTT. This codes for CASSHSGLNTEAFF.

The V and J genes are TRBV5-4 and TRBJ2-7; TRBD1 matches 7 bases. The CDR3 loop spans 13 amino acids. V lost 4 bases to trimming and J lost 4 bases; unmatched junction nucleotides: 5. Germline-derived CDR1 and CDR2 are SGHNT and YYREEE (reference sequence). The CDR3 sequence is CASSRDREYEQYF. The CDR3 DNA sequence: TGTGCCAGCAGCCGGGACAGAGAGTACGAGCAGTACTTC.

The rearrangement uses TRBV30 and TRBJ1-2, with D possibly matching TRBD1 (6 bases). Germline loops: CDR1 GTSNPN, CDR2 SVGIG (reference sequence). Trimming took off 3 bases at V and 5 bases at J, with 13 bases between the two ends. The CDR3 consists of 13 residues. In DNA form, the CDR3 reads TGTGCCTGGAGAAGGACAGCCGCTTATGGCTACACCTTC. The encoded protein is CAWRRTAAYGYTF.

The rearrangement links TRBV7-7 to TRBJ1-1; 9 bases are shared with TRBD1. There are 13 residues in the CDR3. Germline-derived CDR1 and CDR2 are SSHAT and FNYEAQ (reference sequence). After removal of 5 bases from V and 6 bases from J, the junction contained 4 bases not matched to a gene. This CDR3 reads CASSKGQGAEAFF. The CDR3, as DNA: TGTGCCAGCAGCAAGGGACAGGGCGCTGAAGCTTTCTTT.

DNA of the CDR3: TGCGCCAGCCAAGGACGGGGGTCCCTTAGGGAGACCCAGTACTTC. Protein product: CASQGRGSLRETQYF. The chain joins TRBV5-1 to TRBJ2-5; D may be TRBD2 (6 bases). The CDR3 is 15 amino acids. Germline values: CDR1 SGHRS, CDR2 YFSETQ. Trimming left V 7 bases short and J 5 bases short, with 21 bases between.

A few counts support this clone. The chain uses TRBV11-2 and TRBJ1-4; tentatively, D is TRBD1 (5 bases). V lost 5 bases, J lost 0 bases, and 16 bases lay in between. The CDR3 consists of 17 residues. CDR1 and CDR2 (germline): SGHAT, FQNNGV. CDR3 loop: CASSPEHRHATNEKLFF. DNA for the CDR3: TGTGCCAGCAGCCCAGAGCACAGGCACGCAACTAATGAAAAACTGTTTTTT.

This chain links TRBV5-1 with TRBJ1-4; no clear D gene. The V gene's germline CDR1 is SGHRS and CDR2 YFSETQ. Trimming cost V 2 bases and J 8 bases, with 16 bases left between them. This CDR3 is 15 amino acids long. The CDR3 reads CASSFDGPPGEKLFF. The CDR3 region has the DNA TGCGCCAGCAGCTTCGACGGCCCGCCGGGAGAAAAACTGTTTTTT.

The V and J genes are TRBV11-2 and TRBJ2-7; 8 bases line up with TRBD2. Germline lookup yields CDR1 SGHAT and CDR2 FQNNGV. The V segment lost 8 bases and the J segment 7 bases; nucleotides outside the gene matches: 10. The length of the CDR3 is 13 residues. DNA of the CDR3: TGTGCCAGCGGCCCGGGAGGGCCGAGGGAGCAGTACTTC. It is translated as CASGPGGPREQYF.

This sequence joins TRBV28 and TRBJ2-5; D possibly corresponds to TRBD2 (5 bases). Germline V CDR1 and CDR2: MDHEN, SYDVKM. This CDR3 contains 12 residues. Deletions cut 5 bases from V and 2 bases from J, with 6 bases between. The CDR3 region has the DNA TGTGCCAGCAGTGGCGGGCAAGAGACCCAGTACTTC. Translating it yields CASSGGQETQYF.

V gene TRBV27 combines with J gene TRBJ1-3; 12 bases match TRBD1. Germline loops: CDR1 MNHEY, CDR2 SMNVEV (reference sequence). This CDR3 has 21 residues. V gave up 4 bases and J gave up 2 bases; unmatched junction bases: 18. Here the CDR3 reads CASSSSQPGQGAAYTGNTIYF. In nucleotides, the CDR3 is TGTGCCAGCAGTTCCTCACAGCCGGGACAGGGGGCCGCCTACACTGGAAACACCATATATTTT.

The rearrangement joins TRBV10-3 to TRBJ2-7; TRBD2 matches at 9 bases. The V gene end was trimmed by 0 bases and the J gene end by 2 bases; junction bases not matched to a gene: 5. There are 16 residues in the CDR3. In germline, CDR1 is ENHRY, CDR2 SYGVKD. The CDR3 is CAISESSGRATYEQYF. The DNA for the CDR3 is TGTGCCATCAGTGAGTCTAGCGGGAGAGCAACCTACGAGCAGTACTTC.

This chain joins TRBV5-4 and TRBJ1-4, with TRBD1 identical over 7 bases. The CDR3 totals 15 residues. With V trimmed by 4 bases and J by 4 bases, 7 bases remained unmatched. Germline V lookup: CDR1 SGHNT, CDR2 YYREEE (reference sequence). The CDR3 bases are TGTGCCAGCAGCCTGTCAGGGGGGCTTAATGAAAAACTGTTTTTT. Translated: CASSLSGGLNEKLFF.

This clone was observed a single time. The chain carries TRBV6-1 and TRBJ2-2; 9 bases are a match to TRBD1. Germline CDR1 and CDR2: MNHNS and SASEGT. The V gene end was trimmed by 4 bases and the J gene end by 4 bases; junction bases not matched to a gene: 7. There are 16 residues in the CDR3. The CDR3 bases are TGTGCCAGCAGTGCACAGGGGGCTTTTGGCACCGGGGAGCTGTTTTTT. This codes for CASSAQGAFGTGELFF.

The V and J genes are TRBV5-4 and TRBJ2-5, with a weak D call TRBD1 (6 bases). V lost 4 bases, J lost 1 base, and 11 bases lay in between. Germline lookup yields CDR1 SGHNT and CDR2 YYREEE (reference sequence). The CDR3 totals 14 residues. Here the CDR3 reads CASSVTGSQETQYF. Written as DNA, the CDR3 is TGTGCCAGCAGCGTTACAGGGAGCCAAGAGACCCAGTACTTC.

The chain joins TRBV21-1 to TRBJ1-2. TRBV21-1 is an annotated pseudogene. The CDR3 is 13 residues long. The DNA for the CDR3 is TGTGCCAGCAGCAAATCGCGGGGGAGAGGCTACACCTTC. Translating it yields CASSKSRGRGYTF.

This rearrangement joins TRBV29-1 to TRBJ2-3; 8 bases map to TRBD2. This CDR3 contains 14 residues. The V gene end was trimmed by 2 bases and the J gene end by 5 bases; junction bases not matched to a gene: 6. CDR1 and CDR2 from the germline V gene are SQVTM and ANQGSEA. CDR3 sequence (DNA): TGCAGCGTTGAAAGCCTACTAGCGGTAGATACGCAGTATTTT. Translation: CSVESLLAVDTQYF.

This chain connects TRBV6-1 to TRBJ2-1; no clear D. The CDR3 length is 15 residues. The germline V gene has CDR1 MNHNS and CDR2 SASEGT. Trimming removed 6 bases from V and 0 bases from J, with 12 bases in between. The CDR3 sequence is CASSEEPISYNEQFF. In nucleotides, the CDR3 is TGTGCCAGCAGCGAGGAGCCGATCTCCTACAATGAGCAGTTCTTC.

The gene calls are TRBV6-4 and TRBJ1-5; 7 positions match TRBD1. The germline V gene has CDR1 MRHNA and CDR2 SNTAGT. The CDR3 sequence is 18 residues long. Germline trimming cut 7 bases from V and 0 bases from J; bases unmatched to any gene: 15. As DNA, the CDR3 is TGTGCCAGCATAGGAAAAGGGGCAGGGGGATATAGCAATCAGCCCCAGCATTTT. It specifies CASIGKGAGGYSNQPQHF.

This rearrangement joins TRBV28 to TRBJ1-1; perhaps TRBD1 as D (6 bases). Germline CDR1 and CDR2: MDHEN and SYDVKM. V shed 7 bases and J shed 3 bases, with 18 bases lying between them. This CDR3 is built from 15 residues. CDR3 DNA sequence: TGTGCCAGCACTGCCCCAGGGGTAGGGGACACTGAAGCTTTCTTT. Translation: CASTAPGVGDTEAFF.

V gene TRBV6-5 combines with J gene TRBJ1-1; D gene unclear. Per germline, CDR1 MNHEY and CDR2 SVGAGI. V dropped 0 bases and J dropped 6 bases, with 8 bases sitting between them. CDR3 size: 13 residues. In DNA form, the CDR3 reads TGTGCCAGCAGTTACTCGTTTGGAGCTGAAGCTTTCTTT. It encodes CASSYSFGAEAFF.

The chain carries TRBV29-1 and TRBJ1-2; 7 positions match TRBD1. The V and J ends lost 4 bases and 7 bases, in that order; junction bases with no gene match: 6. CDR3 length: 12 amino acids. Per germline, CDR1 SQVTM and CDR2 ANQGSEA. CDR3 amino acids: CSVAGTVSGYTF. As DNA, the CDR3 is TGCAGCGTTGCCGGGACAGTAAGTGGCTACACCTTC.